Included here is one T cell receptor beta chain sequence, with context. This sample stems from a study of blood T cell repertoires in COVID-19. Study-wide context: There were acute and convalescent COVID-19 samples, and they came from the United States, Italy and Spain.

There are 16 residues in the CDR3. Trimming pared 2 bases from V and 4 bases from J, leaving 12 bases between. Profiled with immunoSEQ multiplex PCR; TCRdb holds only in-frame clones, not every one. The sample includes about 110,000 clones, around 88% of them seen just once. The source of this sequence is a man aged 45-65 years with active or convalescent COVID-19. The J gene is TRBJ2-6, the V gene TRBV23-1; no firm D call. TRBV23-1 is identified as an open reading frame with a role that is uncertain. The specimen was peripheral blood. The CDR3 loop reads CASSQVGLGGANVLTF. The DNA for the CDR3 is TGCGCCAGCAGTCAAGTTGGGTTGGGCGGGGCCAACGTCCTGACTTTC.